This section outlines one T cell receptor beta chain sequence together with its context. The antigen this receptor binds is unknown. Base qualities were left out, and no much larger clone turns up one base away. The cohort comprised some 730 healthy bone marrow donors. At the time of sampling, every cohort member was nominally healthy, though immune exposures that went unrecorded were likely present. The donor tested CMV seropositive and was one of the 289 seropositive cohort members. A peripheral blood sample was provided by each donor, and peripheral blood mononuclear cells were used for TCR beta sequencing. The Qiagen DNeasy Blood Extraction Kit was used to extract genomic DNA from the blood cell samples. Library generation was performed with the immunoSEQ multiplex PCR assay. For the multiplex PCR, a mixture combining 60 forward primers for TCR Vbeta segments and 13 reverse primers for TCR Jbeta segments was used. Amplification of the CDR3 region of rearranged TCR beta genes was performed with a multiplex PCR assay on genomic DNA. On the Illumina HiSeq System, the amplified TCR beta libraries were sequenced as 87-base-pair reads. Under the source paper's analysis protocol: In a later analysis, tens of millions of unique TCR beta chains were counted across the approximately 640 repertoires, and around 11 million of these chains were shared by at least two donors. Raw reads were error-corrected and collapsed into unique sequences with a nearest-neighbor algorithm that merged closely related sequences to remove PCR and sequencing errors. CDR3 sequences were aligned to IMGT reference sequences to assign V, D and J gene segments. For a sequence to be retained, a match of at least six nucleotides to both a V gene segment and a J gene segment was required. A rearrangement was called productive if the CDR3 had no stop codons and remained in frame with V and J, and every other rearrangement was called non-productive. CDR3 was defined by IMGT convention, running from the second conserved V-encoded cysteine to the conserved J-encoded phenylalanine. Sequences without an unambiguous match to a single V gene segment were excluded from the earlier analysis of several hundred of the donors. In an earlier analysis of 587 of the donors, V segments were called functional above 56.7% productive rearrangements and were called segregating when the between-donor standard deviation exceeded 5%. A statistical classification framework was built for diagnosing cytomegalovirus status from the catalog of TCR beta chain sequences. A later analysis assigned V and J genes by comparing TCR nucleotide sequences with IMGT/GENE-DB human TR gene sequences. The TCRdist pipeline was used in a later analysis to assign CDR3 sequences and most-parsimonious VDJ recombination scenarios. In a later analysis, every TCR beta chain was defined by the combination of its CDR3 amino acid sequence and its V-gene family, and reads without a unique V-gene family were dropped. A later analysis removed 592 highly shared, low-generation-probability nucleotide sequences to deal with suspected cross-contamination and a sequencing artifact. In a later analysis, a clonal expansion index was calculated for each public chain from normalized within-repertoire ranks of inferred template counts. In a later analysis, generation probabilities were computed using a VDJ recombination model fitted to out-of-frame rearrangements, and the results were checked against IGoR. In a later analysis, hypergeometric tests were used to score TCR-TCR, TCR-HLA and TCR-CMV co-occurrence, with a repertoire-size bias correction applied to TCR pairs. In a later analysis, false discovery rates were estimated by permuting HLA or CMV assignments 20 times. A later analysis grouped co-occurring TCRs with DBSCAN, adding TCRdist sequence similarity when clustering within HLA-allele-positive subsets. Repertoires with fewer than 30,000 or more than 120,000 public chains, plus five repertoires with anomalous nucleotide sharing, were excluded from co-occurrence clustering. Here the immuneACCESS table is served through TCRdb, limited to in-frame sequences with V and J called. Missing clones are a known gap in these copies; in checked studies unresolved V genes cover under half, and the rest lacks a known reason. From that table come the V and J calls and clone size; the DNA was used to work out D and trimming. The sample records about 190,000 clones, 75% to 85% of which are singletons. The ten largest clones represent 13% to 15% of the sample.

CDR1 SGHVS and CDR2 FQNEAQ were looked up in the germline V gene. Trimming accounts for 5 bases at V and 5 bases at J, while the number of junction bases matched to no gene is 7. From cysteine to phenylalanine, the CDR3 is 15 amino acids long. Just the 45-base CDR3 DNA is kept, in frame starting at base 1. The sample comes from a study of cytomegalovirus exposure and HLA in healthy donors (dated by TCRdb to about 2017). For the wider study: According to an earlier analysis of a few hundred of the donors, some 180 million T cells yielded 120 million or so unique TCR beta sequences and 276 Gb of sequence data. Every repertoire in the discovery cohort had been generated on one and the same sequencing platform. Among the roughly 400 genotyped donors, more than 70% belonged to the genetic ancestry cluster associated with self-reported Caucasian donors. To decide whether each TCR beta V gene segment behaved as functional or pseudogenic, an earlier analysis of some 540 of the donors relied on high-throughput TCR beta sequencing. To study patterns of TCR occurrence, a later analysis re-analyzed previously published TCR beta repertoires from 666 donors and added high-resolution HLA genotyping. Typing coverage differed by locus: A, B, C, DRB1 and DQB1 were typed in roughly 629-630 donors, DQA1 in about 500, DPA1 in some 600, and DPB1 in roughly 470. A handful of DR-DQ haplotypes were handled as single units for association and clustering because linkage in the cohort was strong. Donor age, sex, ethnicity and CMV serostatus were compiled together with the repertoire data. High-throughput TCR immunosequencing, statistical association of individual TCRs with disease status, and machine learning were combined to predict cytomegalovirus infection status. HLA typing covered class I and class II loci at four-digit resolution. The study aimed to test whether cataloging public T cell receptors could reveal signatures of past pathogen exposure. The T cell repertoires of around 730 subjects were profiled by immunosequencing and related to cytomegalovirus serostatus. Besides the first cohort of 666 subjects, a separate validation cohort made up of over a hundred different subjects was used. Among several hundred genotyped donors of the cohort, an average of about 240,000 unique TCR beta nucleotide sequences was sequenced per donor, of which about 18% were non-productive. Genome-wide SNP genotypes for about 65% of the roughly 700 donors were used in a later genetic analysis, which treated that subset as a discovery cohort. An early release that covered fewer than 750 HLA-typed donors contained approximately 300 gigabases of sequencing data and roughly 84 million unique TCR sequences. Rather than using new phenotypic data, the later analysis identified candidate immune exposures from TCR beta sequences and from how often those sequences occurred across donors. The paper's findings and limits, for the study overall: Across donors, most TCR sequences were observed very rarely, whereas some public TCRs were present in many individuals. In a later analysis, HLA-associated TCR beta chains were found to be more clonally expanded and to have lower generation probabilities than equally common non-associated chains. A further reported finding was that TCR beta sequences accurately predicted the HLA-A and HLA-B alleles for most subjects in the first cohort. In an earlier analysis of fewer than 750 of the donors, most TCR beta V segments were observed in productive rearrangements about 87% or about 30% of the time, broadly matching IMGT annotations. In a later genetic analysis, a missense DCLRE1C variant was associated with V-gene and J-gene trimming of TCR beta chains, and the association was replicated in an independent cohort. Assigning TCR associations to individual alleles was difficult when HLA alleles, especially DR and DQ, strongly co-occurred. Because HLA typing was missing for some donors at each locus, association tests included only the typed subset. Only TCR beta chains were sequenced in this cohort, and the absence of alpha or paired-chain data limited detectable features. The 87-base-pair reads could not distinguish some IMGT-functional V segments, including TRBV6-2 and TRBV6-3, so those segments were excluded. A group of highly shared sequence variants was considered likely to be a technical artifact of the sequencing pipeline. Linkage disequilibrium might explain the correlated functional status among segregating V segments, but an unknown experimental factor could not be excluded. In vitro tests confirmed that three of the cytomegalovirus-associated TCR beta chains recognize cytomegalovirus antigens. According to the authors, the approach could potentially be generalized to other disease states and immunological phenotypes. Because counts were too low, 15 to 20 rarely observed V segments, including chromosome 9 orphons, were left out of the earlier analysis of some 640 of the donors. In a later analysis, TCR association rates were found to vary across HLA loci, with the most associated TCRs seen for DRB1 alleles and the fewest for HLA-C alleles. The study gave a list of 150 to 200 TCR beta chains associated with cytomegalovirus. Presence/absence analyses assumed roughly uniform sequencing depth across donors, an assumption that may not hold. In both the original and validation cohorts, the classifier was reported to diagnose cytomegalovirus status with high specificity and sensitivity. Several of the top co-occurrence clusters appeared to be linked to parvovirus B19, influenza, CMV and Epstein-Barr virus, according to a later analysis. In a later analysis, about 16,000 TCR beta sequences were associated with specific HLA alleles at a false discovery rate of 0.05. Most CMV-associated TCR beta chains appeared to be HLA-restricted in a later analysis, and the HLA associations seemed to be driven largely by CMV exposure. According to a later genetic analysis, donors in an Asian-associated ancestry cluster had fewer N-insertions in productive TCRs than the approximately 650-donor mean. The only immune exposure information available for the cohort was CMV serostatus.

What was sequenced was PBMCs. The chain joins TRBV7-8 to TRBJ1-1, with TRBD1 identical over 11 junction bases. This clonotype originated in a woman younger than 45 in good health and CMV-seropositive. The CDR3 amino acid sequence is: CASSLWTGGETEAFF. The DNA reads TGTGCCAGCAGCCTGTGGACAGGGGGCGAAACTGAAGCTTTCTTT.